This is a list of T cell receptor beta chains from one sample in a study of blood T cell repertoires in COVID-19. Generated by immunoSEQ multiplex PCR, the TCRdb table keeps only in-frame clones and is missing some. The sample gives roughly 480,000 clones, roughly nine tenths of which show up once; 0.7% to 1% is in the top ten. The sequencing sample was made of peripheral blood. These receptors were taken from a man younger than 30 with COVID-19, enrolled during active disease. Both conserved end residues are part of each CDR3. The order of the fields is CDR3 DNA, CDR3 protein, V gene, clone size, D gene, CDR3 length, J gene. D genes are given only for firm matches. Clone size appears in some rows only: once, few, many, or a class for an expanded clone.

CDR3nt: TGTGCCATCAGTGAACAGATCAATCAGCCCCAGCATTTT
CDR3aa: CAISEQINQPQHF
v_gene: TRBV10-3
abundance: -
d_gene: -
len: 13
j_gene: TRBJ1-5

CDR3nt: TGTGCCAGCAAACAGAATGGCGCTGAAGCTTTCTTT
CDR3aa: CASKQNGAEAFF
v_gene: TRBV2
abundance: -
d_gene: -
len: 12
j_gene: TRBJ1-1

CDR3nt: TGTGCCAGTAGTCGGGGAATTGGCGGCTCCTACGAGCAGTACTTC
CDR3aa: CASSRGIGGSYEQYF
v_gene: TRBV19
abundance: -
d_gene: -
len: 15
j_gene: TRBJ2-7

CDR3nt: TGTGCCAGCAGCCCAAGACTCGACTGGGAGCAGTACTTC
CDR3aa: CASSPRLDWEQYF
v_gene: TRBV5-5
abundance: -
d_gene: -
len: 13
j_gene: TRBJ2-7

CDR3nt: TGTGCCAGTAGTATGGGGATGGGGGGGCAAGAGACCCAGTACTTC
CDR3aa: CASSMGMGGQETQYF
v_gene: TRBV19
abundance: -
d_gene: TRBD2
len: 15
j_gene: TRBJ2-5

CDR3nt: TGTGCCAGCAGCCAAGACGGTCTAGCGGGTTACAATGAGCAGTTCTTC
CDR3aa: CASSQDGLAGYNEQFF
v_gene: TRBV3-1/TRBV3-2
abundance: once
d_gene: TRBD2
len: 16
j_gene: TRBJ2-1

CDR3nt: TGTGCCAGCGGTACAGGGTTCGACTATGGCTACACCTTC
CDR3aa: CASGTGFDYGYTF
v_gene: TRBV27
abundance: once
d_gene: -
len: 13
j_gene: TRBJ1-2

CDR3nt: TGTGCCAGCAGTACCTCGGCGACAGGGTCCTATGGCTACACCTTC
CDR3aa: CASSTSATGSYGYTF
v_gene: TRBV28
abundance: -
d_gene: TRBD1
len: 15
j_gene: TRBJ1-2

CDR3nt: TGTGCCAGCAGCATAAGAGGGACAGTGCTTTTTGACGAGCAGTACTTC
CDR3aa: CASSIRGTVLFDEQYF
v_gene: TRBV3-1/TRBV3-2
abundance: once
d_gene: TRBD1
len: 16
j_gene: TRBJ2-7

CDR3nt: TGTGCCAGCAGCTTAAATGCGGAGTCTGCGGGTGAGCAGTTCTTC
CDR3aa: CASSLNAESAGEQFF
v_gene: TRBV7-9
abundance: -
d_gene: -
len: 15
j_gene: TRBJ2-1

CDR3nt: TGTGCCAGTCGACAGGGGGCTAACTATGGCTACACCTTC
CDR3aa: CASRQGANYGYTF
v_gene: TRBV19
abundance: once
d_gene: TRBD1
len: 13
j_gene: TRBJ1-2

CDR3nt: TGTGCCAGCAGCTTAGCGCTCAATAGCTACAATGAGCAGTTCTTC
CDR3aa: CASSLALNSYNEQFF
v_gene: TRBV7-2
abundance: -
d_gene: -
len: 15
j_gene: TRBJ2-1

CDR3nt: TGTGCCAGCAGTGACACGATTAACACTGAAGCTTTCTTT
CDR3aa: CASSDTINTEAFF
v_gene: TRBV27
abundance: -
d_gene: -
len: 13
j_gene: TRBJ1-1

CDR3nt: TGTGCCAGCAGTCACTCCTCCACAGATACGCAGTATTTT
CDR3aa: CASSHSSTDTQYF
v_gene: TRBV11-3
abundance: -
d_gene: -
len: 13
j_gene: TRBJ2-3

CDR3nt: TGTGCCACTCAAGGGCCCGAGACAGGGTTCACAGATACGCAGTATTTT
CDR3aa: CATQGPETGFTDTQYF
v_gene: TRBV24-1
abundance: -
d_gene: TRBD1
len: 16
j_gene: TRBJ2-3

CDR3nt: TGTGCCAGCAGCCCGTTCCCAGGTCGGCAGGGGCGAACCTACGAGCAGTACTTC
CDR3aa: CASSPFPGRQGRTYEQYF
v_gene: TRBV3-1/TRBV3-2
abundance: -
d_gene: -
len: 18
j_gene: TRBJ2-7

CDR3nt: TGTGCCAGCAGTTTAAACTTTAGGGGCTACAATGAGCAGTTCTTC
CDR3aa: CASSLNFRGYNEQFF
v_gene: TRBV27
abundance: -
d_gene: -
len: 15
j_gene: TRBJ2-1

CDR3nt: TGCAGCGCCCCTAAGGGGGAGGGGGAGACCCAGTACTTC
CDR3aa: CSAPKGEGETQYF
v_gene: TRBV29-1
abundance: once
d_gene: -
len: 13
j_gene: TRBJ2-5

CDR3nt: TGTGCCAGCAGCCAAGGGACGGGAACTTACACGCAGTATTTT
CDR3aa: CASSQGTGTYTQYF
v_gene: TRBV4-2
abundance: few
d_gene: -
len: 14
j_gene: TRBJ2-3

CDR3nt: TGTGCCAGTAGTATACAGTCTGGAAACACCATATATTTT
CDR3aa: CASSIQSGNTIYF
v_gene: TRBV19
abundance: -
d_gene: -
len: 13
j_gene: TRBJ1-3

CDR3nt: TGCGCCAGCAGCCAGGACGGAGGGGTCGAAAAACTGTTTTTT
CDR3aa: CASSQDGGVEKLFF
v_gene: TRBV5-1
abundance: -
d_gene: -
len: 14
j_gene: TRBJ1-4

CDR3nt: TGTGCCAGCAGCTCGAGCGGGAGTTCGCACAATGAGCAGTTCTTC
CDR3aa: CASSSSGSSHNEQFF
v_gene: TRBV9
abundance: -
d_gene: TRBD2
len: 15
j_gene: TRBJ2-1

CDR3nt: TGTGCCTGGAGTGTAGGGGCAGGGGTAGAGACCCAGTACTTC
CDR3aa: CAWSVGAGVETQYF
v_gene: TRBV30
abundance: -
d_gene: -
len: 14
j_gene: TRBJ2-5

CDR3nt: TGTGCCAGCAGCTTAGTCGGAGGCACAACTAATGAAAAACTGTTTTTT
CDR3aa: CASSLVGGTTNEKLFF
v_gene: TRBV7-9
abundance: -
d_gene: -
len: 16
j_gene: TRBJ1-4

CDR3nt: TGTGCCAGCAGCTTAACAAATTTGGGCGGACTAGCGACCTACGAGCAGTACTTC
CDR3aa: CASSLTNLGGLATYEQYF
v_gene: TRBV7-9
abundance: once
d_gene: TRBD2
len: 18
j_gene: TRBJ2-7

CDR3nt: TGTGCCAGCAGTTACCAGGGGGTAGGAACTGAAGCTTTCTTT
CDR3aa: CASSYQGVGTEAFF
v_gene: TRBV6-6
abundance: -
d_gene: TRBD1
len: 14
j_gene: TRBJ1-1

CDR3nt: TGTGCCAGCAGGAGATTGGTGAACACTGAAGCTTTCTTT
CDR3aa: CASRRLVNTEAFF
v_gene: TRBV6-5
abundance: -
d_gene: -
len: 13
j_gene: TRBJ1-1

CDR3nt: TGTGCCAGCAGTTTAAATCGGGGTGGCAATCAGCCCCAGCATTTT
CDR3aa: CASSLNRGGNQPQHF
v_gene: TRBV6-5
abundance: -
d_gene: -
len: 15
j_gene: TRBJ1-5

CDR3nt: TGTGCCAGCAGCCACAGGTTATCCTACAATGAGCAGTTCTTC
CDR3aa: CASSHRLSYNEQFF
v_gene: TRBV6-5
abundance: -
d_gene: -
len: 14
j_gene: TRBJ2-1

CDR3nt: TGTGCCAGCAGCCAACACGGGACTAGCGGGGGTTACTACGAGCAGTACTTC
CDR3aa: CASSQHGTSGGYYEQYF
v_gene: TRBV3-1/TRBV3-2
abundance: -
d_gene: TRBD2
len: 17
j_gene: TRBJ2-7

CDR3nt: TGTGCCAGTAGTATAGCAGGTCCCGACACCGGGGAGCTGTTTTTT
CDR3aa: CASSIAGPDTGELFF
v_gene: TRBV19
abundance: -
d_gene: -
len: 15
j_gene: TRBJ2-2

CDR3nt: TGTGCCAGCAGCTTAAACTCGGGCTCCTACGAGCAGTACTTC
CDR3aa: CASSLNSGSYEQYF
v_gene: TRBV7-6
abundance: -
d_gene: -
len: 14
j_gene: TRBJ2-7

CDR3nt: TGTGCCAGCAGTGACCCGACAGAAACAGATACGCAGTATTTT
CDR3aa: CASSDPTETDTQYF
v_gene: TRBV6-6
abundance: -
d_gene: -
len: 14
j_gene: TRBJ2-3

CDR3nt: TGCAGTGCTGCGGGGGGAGAGACCCAGTACTTC
CDR3aa: CSAAGGETQYF
v_gene: TRBV20-1
abundance: -
d_gene: TRBD2
len: 11
j_gene: TRBJ2-5

CDR3nt: TGTGCCAGCAGTGATACAGGAGTTGAAGAGACCCAGTACTTC
CDR3aa: CASSDTGVEETQYF
v_gene: TRBV2
abundance: -
d_gene: -
len: 14
j_gene: TRBJ2-5

CDR3nt: TGTGCCAGTAGTATGACTAGCGGGAGTCCGGATACGCAGTATTTT
CDR3aa: CASSMTSGSPDTQYF
v_gene: TRBV19
abundance: -
d_gene: TRBD2
len: 15
j_gene: TRBJ2-3

CDR3nt: TGTGCCTGGGAGGCAGGGGTCCCTAACTATGGCTACACCTTC
CDR3aa: CAWEAGVPNYGYTF
v_gene: TRBV30
abundance: -
d_gene: -
len: 14
j_gene: TRBJ1-2

CDR3nt: TGTGCCAGCAGCTTAGGGTGGGGGCAGGACAGAAACACCGGGGAGCTGTTTTTT
CDR3aa: CASSLGWGQDRNTGELFF
v_gene: TRBV11-3
abundance: -
d_gene: -
len: 18
j_gene: TRBJ2-2

CDR3nt: TGTGCCAGCAGCTCGGACAGGGGAACCGAGCAGTACTTC
CDR3aa: CASSSDRGTEQYF
v_gene: TRBV13
abundance: -
d_gene: TRBD1
len: 13
j_gene: TRBJ2-7